This is a list of T cell receptor beta chains from one sample in a study of T cell repertoires in cytomegalovirus infection. In TCRdb, the reads were re-called with MiXCR into one record per CDR3 protein. Of some 680,000 distinct CDR3 sequences listed, 35% were seen once; the top ten hold around 2.6%. Material for sequencing was PBMCs. The receptors were gathered from a human donor in good health (CMV status not recorded). Some clones in this sample may be carry-over from other donors' samples. Both conserved end residues are part of each CDR3. A D gene is named only where the DNA matches it firmly. Part of the rows lack a size; the others show once, few, many or a class for expanded clones.

j_call d_call v_call clone_size cdr3_aa cdr3_nt
TRBJ1-2 . TRBV12-3/TRBV12-4 few CASSFLAGHGYTF TGTGCCAGCAGTTTCTTGGCAGGGCATGGCTACACCTTC
TRBJ2-7 . TRBV4-1 few CASSQSQQDSYEQYF TGCGCCAGCAGCCAAAGTCAGCAGGACTCCTACGAGCAGTACTTC
TRBJ1-4 . TRBV10-3 . CAISEIPSLGETNEKLFF TGTGCCATCAGTGAGATTCCGTCTTTGGGGGAGACTAATGAAAAACTGTTTTTT
TRBJ1-2 . TRBV5-1 . CASSLESAVPNYGYTF TGCGCCAGCAGCTTGGAGTCAGCGGTCCCTAACTATGGCTACACCTTC
TRBJ2-6 TRBD2 TRBV6-2/TRBV6-3 . CASSYGLAGGLSGANVLTF TGTGCCAGCAGTTACGGGCTAGCGGGAGGCCTCTCTGGGGCCAACGTCCTGACTTTC
TRBJ1-1 TRBD1 TRBV12-3/TRBV12-4 . CASTWDRGRNTEAFF TGTGCCAGCACTTGGGACAGGGGGCGCAACACTGAAGCTTTCTTT
TRBJ1-6 . TRBV28 . CASSIGRLGGDPNSPLHF TGTGCCAGCAGTATAGGAAGGTTAGGGGGTGACCCTAATTCACCCCTCCACTTT
TRBJ2-1 TRBD2 TRBV29-1 . CSVEGLAGAYNEQFF TGCAGCGTTGAAGGACTAGCGGGAGCCTACAATGAGCAGTTCTTC
TRBJ2-5 TRBD2 TRBV20-1 . CSARKLAGDQETQYF TGCAGTGCTAGAAAGTTAGCGGGGGACCAAGAGACCCAGTACTTC
TRBJ1-5 . TRBV29-1 few CSVGGGPWEPQHF TGCAGCGTTGGAGGGGGGCCTTGGGAGCCCCAGCATTTT
TRBJ1-5 . TRBV5-1 . CASSLGGKAGNQPQHF TGCGCCAGCAGCTTGGGAGGGAAAGCGGGCAATCAGCCCCAGCATTTT
TRBJ1-1 . TRBV20-1 few CSARAGGNEAFF TGCAGTGCTAGAGCGGGGGGCAATGAAGCTTTCTTT
TRBJ2-1 TRBD2 TRBV20-1 few CSARDILAGLANEQFF TGCAGTGCTAGAGACATACTAGCGGGATTGGCGAATGAGCAGTTCTTC
TRBJ1-2 . TRBV28 few CASSFIAGNYGYTF TGTGCCAGCAGTTTCATCGCGGGTAACTATGGCTACACCTTC
TRBJ1-4 TRBD1 TRBV7-8 . CARGTGQGNEKLFF TGTGCCAGGGGCACGGGACAGGGAAACGAAAAACTGTTTTTT
TRBJ2-2 . TRBV12-3/TRBV12-4 few CASSSTRELFF TGTGCCAGCAGCTCTACCCGGGAGCTGTTTTTT
TRBJ2-1 . TRBV4-1 many CASSQGYRPGADEQFF TGCGCCAGCAGCCAAGGTTATCGTCCAGGGGCCGATGAGCAGTTCTTC
TRBJ1-2 TRBD1 TRBV19 . CASSPRAGTGYGYTF TGTGCCAGTAGTCCACGCGCCGGGACAGGCTATGGCTACACCTTC
TRBJ2-1 TRBD2 TRBV11-3 many CASSPGLAGGSYNEQFF TGTGCCAGCAGCCCCGGACTAGCGGGAGGTTCCTACAATGAGCAGTTCTTC
TRBJ1-1 TRBD1 TRBV20-1 . CSARTGAEAFF TGCAGTGCCCGAACAGGGGCTGAAGCTTTCTTT
TRBJ1-2 TRBD1 TRBV28 . CASSSIRQGYGYTF TGTGCCAGCAGTTCTATACGACAGGGCTATGGCTACACCTTC
TRBJ2-2 TRBD2 TRBV20-1 . CSARDLPSGNTGELFF TGCAGTGCTAGAGATCTCCCTAGCGGGAACACCGGGGAGCTGTTTTTT
TRBJ2-7 TRBD1 TRBV7-8 . CASSPRTGNEYEQYF TGTGCCAGCAGCCCAAGGACAGGGAACGAGTACGAGCAGTACTTC
TRBJ2-2 . TRBV7-2 few CASSWGTTGELFF TGTGCCAGCAGTTGGGGGACGACCGGGGAGCTGTTTTTT
TRBJ1-5 . TRBV7-6 few CASSSGSAQHF TGTGCTAGCAGCTCGGGATCAGCCCAGCATTTT
TRBJ1-2 . TRBV10-3 . CAISEAGHYGYTF TGTGCCATCAGTGAGGCAGGGCACTATGGCTACACCTTC
TRBJ1-2 . TRBV12-3/TRBV12-4 few CASSFEGRGYYGYTF TGTGCCAGCAGTTTTGAGGGCAGGGGCTACTATGGCTACACCTTC
TRBJ2-3 TRBD1 TRBV7-3 many CASSSRRTGKSTDTQYF TGTGCCAGCAGCTCTCGCCGGACAGGGAAGAGCACAGATACGCAGTATTTT
TRBJ2-7 . TRBV19 . CASSTAGSSYEQYF TGTGCCAGTAGTACCGCGGGGAGCTCCTACGAGCAGTACTTC
TRBJ1-2 . TRBV12-3/TRBV12-4 many CASSLYRLDGQGGRRTF TGTGCCAGCAGTTTATATAGGTTGGACGGGCAGGGAGGTAGGAGAACCTTC
TRBJ1-5 TRBD1 TRBV5-6 few CASSFQGEYQPQHF TGTGCCAGCAGCTTCCAGGGGGAGTATCAGCCCCAGCATTTT
TRBJ1-1 TRBD1 TRBV7-6 . CASSWDRENTEAFF TGTGCCAGCAGCTGGGACAGAGAAAACACTGAAGCTTTCTTT
TRBJ2-3 . TRBV6-1 few CASSERVPDTQYF TGTGCCAGCAGTGAAAGAGTTCCAGATACGCAGTATTTT
TRBJ2-4 . TRBV6-2/TRBV6-3 . CASSPESTGKLAKNIQYF TGTGCCAGCAGTCCCGAATCTACAGGAAAACTAGCCAAAAACATTCAGTACTTC
TRBJ2-1 . TRBV7-6 few CASSPGRHNEQFF TGTGCCAGCAGCCCGGGACGGCACAATGAGCAGTTCTTC
TRBJ2-7 TRBD1 TRBV28 . CASSSPPGTGVHDQYF TGTGCCAGCAGCAGTCCTCCCGGGACAGGGGTCCACGATCAGTACTTC
TRBJ2-5 . TRBV7-6 . CASSLVAGEENQYF TGTGCCAGCAGCTTAGTCGCTGGGGAGGAGAACCAGTACTTC
TRBJ2-2 TRBD2 TRBV6-5 few CASSYEGTSGTGELFF TGTGCCAGCAGTTACGAGGGGACTAGCGGCACCGGGGAGCTGTTTTTT
TRBJ2-1 . TRBV4-2 few CASRQGLGDYNEQFF TGTGCCAGCAGGCAGGGGCTAGGGGATTACAATGAGCAGTTCTTC
TRBJ2-1 . TRBV12-3/TRBV12-4 . CASSPPPPKGSEQFF TGTGCCAGCAGTCCCCCCCCCCCCAAAGGTAGTGAGCAGTTCTTC
TRBJ1-2 TRBD1 TRBV29-1 . CSASFSGTGSSYGYTF TGCAGCGCTTCCTTTTCCGGGACAGGGAGTTCGTATGGCTACACCTTC
TRBJ1-2 TRBD1 TRBV12-5 few CASGYPDRKGYTF TGTGCTAGTGGTTACCCGGACAGGAAAGGCTACACCTTC
TRBJ2-7 . TRBV3-1 . CASSQTRYEQYF TGTGCCAGCAGCCAAACGCGTTACGAGCAGTACTTC
TRBJ2-2 . TRBV5-1 . CASRINMVDTGELFF TGCGCCAGCAGGATCAACATGGTCGACACCGGGGAGCTGTTTTTT
TRBJ2-5 . TRBV5-5 few CASSPDRTQYF TGTGCCAGCAGCCCGGACCGGACCCAGTACTTC
TRBJ1-1 . TRBV7-2 many CASSLARLTGGTEAFF TGTGCCAGCAGCTTAGCTAGGCTGACAGGAGGGACTGAAGCTTTCTTT
TRBJ1-2 . TRBV7-2 many CASSSSRKGGIDGYTF TGTGCCAGCAGCTCTTCGCGTAAAGGGGGTATCGATGGCTACACCTTC
TRBJ2-6 TRBD1 TRBV6-2/TRBV6-3 few CASSKDRTKFSGANVLTF TGTGCCAGCAGTAAGGACAGGACCAAGTTCTCTGGGGCCAACGTCCTGACTTTC
TRBJ2-6 . TRBV6-6 few CASTTNPLSSGANVLTF TGTGCCAGCACCACCAATCCGTTGAGCTCTGGGGCCAACGTCCTGACTTTC
TRBJ1-6 . TRBV19 . CASSIDASSEALLHF TGTGCCAGTAGTATTGACGCCTCGTCGGAAGCCCTCCTCCACTTT
TRBJ2-7 . TRBV10-3 . CAIRDSHTYEQYF TGTGCCATCAGGGACAGCCATACCTACGAGCAGTACTTC
TRBJ2-4 . TRBV28 many CASSLIGLAKNIQYF TGTGCCAGCAGTTTAATAGGCCTAGCCAAAAACATTCAGTACTTC
TRBJ2-5 TRBD2 TRBV28 . CASSPRLAGGSETQYF TGTGCCAGCAGTCCCAGACTAGCGGGAGGGTCGGAGACCCAGTACTTC
TRBJ2-5 . TRBV27 . CASSRQGTLMQETQYF TGTGCCAGCAGCCGACAAGGGACTTTGATGCAAGAGACCCAGTACTTC
TRBJ2-1 TRBD2 TRBV5-1 . CASSPGGTSGDYNEQFF TGCGCCAGCAGCCCGGGTGGGACTAGCGGGGACTACAATGAGCAGTTCTTC
TRBJ2-3 TRBD1 TRBV4-2 . CASSQSVGQGGTDTQYF TGTGCCAGCAGCCAATCAGTAGGACAGGGAGGCACAGATACGCAGTATTTT
TRBJ2-4 . TRBV5-1 many CASSLGDRTNYKNIQYF TGCGCCAGCAGCTTGGGGGACCGGACGAACTACAAAAACATTCAGTACTTC
TRBJ2-2 TRBD1 TRBV24-1 few CATNDRAGELFF TGTGCCACCAACGACAGGGCCGGGGAGCTGTTTTTT
TRBJ1-4 TRBD1 TRBV20-1 . CSASKNRGLGEKLFF TGCAGTGCTAGCAAAAACAGGGGATTAGGCGAAAAACTGTTTTTT
TRBJ2-7 . TRBV20-1 . CSAPRAGGKPYEQYF TGCAGTGCTCCACGGGCTGGGGGGAAGCCCTACGAGCAGTACTTC